One sample yielded the 21 T cell receptor beta chains listed below, sequenced in a study of beta chain features in type 1 diabetes. General study findings and limits: Among patients with Type 1 diabetes, TCRB CDR3s were moderately but significantly shorter in every one of the four CD4+ subsets.

The antigens of these receptors remain unknown. The study reverse transcribed the entire isolated RNA, so it sequenced expressed TCRB transcripts. The table came from immunoSEQ multiplex PCR; TCRdb's copy has only in-frame clones and leaves some out. The sample includes about 340,000 clones, about 13% seen only once; the top ten take around 0.016%. The specimen sequenced was naive CD4+ T cells from blood. These receptors all stem from a woman aged 18-29 years with type 1 diabetes.

The table lists this clone with a few counts. The V and J genes are TRBV30 and TRBJ2-1, with D uncertain. This CDR3 region has 13 residues. The germline V gene has CDR1 GTSNPN and CDR2 SVGIG (reference sequence). Trimming took off 6 bases at V and 0 bases at J, with 9 bases between the two ends. CDR3 sequence (DNA): TGTGCCTGCAGTTCTAGCTCCTACAATGAGCAGTTCTTC. Protein: CACSSSSYNEQFF.

About this clone itself: An end of the junction does not agree with germline; a read error may underlie this. Other DNA variants within this sample encode the same CDR3. Here the CDR3 DNA reads TGTGCCAGCAGTTTAGGGACTAGCGGGAGCTACGAGCAGTACTTC. Amino acid sequence: CASSLGTSGSYEQYF. The chain couples TRBV7-2 to TRBJ2-7; 14 bases match TRBD2. This CDR3 has 15 residues. Germline CDR1 is SGHTA and CDR2 is FQGNSA.

V and J are TRBV11-3 and TRBJ1-2; 8 bases are shared with TRBD1. This CDR3 contains 15 residues. J was trimmed by 4 bases and V by 5 bases; bases with no gene match: 9. Germline CDR1 SGHNT, CDR2 YENEEA. The CDR3 nucleotides are TGTGCCAGCAGCCGCGAATCCGGGACAGGCTATGGCTACACCTTC. It yields the protein CASSRESGTGYGYTF.

This clone was seen a few times. This chain connects TRBV11-2 to TRBJ1-1, with 10 nucleotides matching TRBD1. V lost 7 bases and J lost 5; bases outside the gene matches: 7. This CDR3 is built from 14 residues. CDR1 is SGHAT and CDR2 is FQNNGV in the germline V gene. The CDR3 nucleotides are TGTGCCAGCAATCCGGGACAGGGGAAGACTGAAGCTTTCTTT. Protein product: CASNPGQGKTEAFF.

V usage is TRBV9 and J usage is TRBJ1-1; no reliable D call. Looked up from germline, CDR1 is SGDLS and CDR2 is YYNGEE. This CDR3 region has 12 residues. V lost 4 bases and J lost 7, with 11 bases in between. The CDR3 sequence is CASSSTGLEAFF. In nucleotides, the CDR3 is TGTGCCAGCAGCTCTACCGGTCTTGAAGCTTTCTTT.

V and J are TRBV19 and TRBJ2-7; TRBD1 matches at 7 bases. The germline CDR1 and CDR2 sequences are LNHDA and SQIVND (reference sequence). V gave up 0 bases and J gave up 6 bases; unmatched junction bases: 2. This CDR3 comprises 13 residues. The CDR3 bases are TGTGCCAGTAGTATAGAAACAGGGGCCGAGCAGTACGTC. Its translation: CASSIETGAEQYV.

The V gene is TRBV30, the J gene TRBJ1-3, with TRBD1 as a possible D gene (6 bases). The ends were cut back, 8 bases at V and 4 bases at J, with 18 bases in the middle. Looked up from germline, CDR1 is GTSNPN and CDR2 is SVGIG (reference sequence). This CDR3 spans 14 amino acids. The CDR3 DNA reads TGTGCCCGAAAATCCAGGGGTTCCGGAAACACCATATATTTT. Protein product: CARKSRGSGNTIYF.

The table lists this clone with a few counts. The rearrangement uses TRBV5-1 and TRBJ2-3; tentatively, D is TRBD1 (5 bases). V lost 4 bases and J lost 3, with 12 bases in between. Germline-derived CDR1 and CDR2 are SGHRS and YFSETQ. The CDR3 runs 14 residues. The CDR3 DNA sequence: TGCGCCAGCAGCGGCGCAGGGAAAACAGATACGCAGTATTTT. It encodes CASSGAGKTDTQYF.

The chain combines TRBV7-2 with TRBJ2-1, with 9 bases matching TRBD2. The CDR3 is 16 residues long. Per germline, CDR1 SGHTA and CDR2 FQGNSA. J lost 3 bases, V lost 0 bases, and 3 bases had no gene match. The CDR3 sequence: CASSLAGGRGYNEQFF. For the CDR3, the DNA is TGTGCCAGCAGCTTAGCAGGCGGGAGGGGCTACAATGAGCAGTTCTTC.

The table lists this clone with a few counts. The chain links TRBV2 to TRBJ2-1, with 9 bases fitting TRBD2. The CDR3 loop spans 17 amino acids. The germline gives CDR1 SNHLY, CDR2 FYNNEI. V lost 3 bases and J lost 8; bases outside the gene matches: 14. The CDR3 is CASSELWLAGRYHEQFF. The CDR3 DNA sequence: TGTGCCAGCAGTGAGCTATGGCTAGCGGGACGGTATCATGAGCAGTTCTTC.

This clone was seen only a few times. This chain uses TRBV18 with TRBJ2-3; 7 bases are shared with TRBD1. Germline CDR1 reads KGHSH; CDR2 reads LQKENI. This CDR3 has 16 residues. The junction had 8 bases not matched to a gene; V was cut back by 5 bases and J by 0 bases. CDR3 amino acids: CASSFMTGSSTDTQYF. The CDR3 DNA follows: TGTGCCAGCTCATTCATGACAGGGTCGAGCACAGATACGCAGTATTTT.

This CDR3 is CASSYQGQGIDEQYF. The CDR3 coding sequence is TGTGCCAGCAGCTACCAGGGACAGGGGATTGACGAGCAGTACTTC. This chain joins TRBV7-3 and TRBJ2-7, with 10 bases matching TRBD1. This CDR3 comprises 15 residues. V dropped 4 bases and J dropped 5; count of bases not matched to a gene: 8. The germline gives CDR1 SGHTA, CDR2 FQGTGA. The full variable domain, rest sourced from reference TRBV7-3 and TRBJ2-7, is GAGVSQTPSNKVTEKGKYVELRCDPISGHTALYWYRQSLGQGPEFLIYFQGTGAADDSGLPNDRFFAVRPEGSVSTLKIQRTERGDSAVYLCASSYQGQGIDEQYFGPGTRLTVT.

The chain joins TRBV28 to TRBJ2-7, with 8 bases lining up with TRBD1. CDR3 length equals 13 residues. Per the germline V gene, CDR1 is MDHEN and CDR2 is SYDVKM. Germline trimming cut 6 bases from V and 6 bases from J; bases unmatched to any gene: 7. This CDR3 reads CASSKPDRGEQYF. The CDR3 DNA follows: TGTGCCAGCAGCAAACCTGACAGGGGCGAGCAGTACTTC.

This clone was seen a few times. CDR3 residues: CASSMWANSGANVLTF. CDR3 bases: TGTGCCAGTAGTATGTGGGCTAACTCTGGGGCCAACGTCCTGACTTTC. This rearrangement joins TRBV19 to TRBJ2-6; D not resolved. Trimming pared 3 bases from V and 0 bases from J, leaving 9 bases between. The germline CDR1 and CDR2 sequences are LNHDA and SQIVND (reference sequence). The CDR3 loop spans 16 amino acids.

This clone appeared a few times. CDR3 residues: CASSLDLLAGYTF. CDR3 in DNA: TGTGCCAGCAGCTTAGACCTCCTGGCAGGCTACACCTTC. The J gene is TRBJ1-2, the V gene TRBV7-2; the D is unclear. Germline values: CDR1 SGHTA, CDR2 FQGNSA. With 1 base removed from V and 8 bases from J, the gap between germline ends came to 11 bases. The CDR3 totals 13 residues. The variable domain in full, completed from reference TRBV7-2 and TRBJ1-2, reads GAGVSQSPSNKVTEKGKDVELRCDPISGHTALYWYRQSLGQGLEFLIYFQGNSAPDKSGLPSDRFSAERTGGSVSTLTIQRTQQEDSAVYLCASSLDLLAGYTFGSGTRLTVV.

This clone was recorded a few times. The chain has TRBV27 and TRBJ1-1; D remains unclear. Trimming pared 2 bases from V and 7 bases from J, leaving 11 bases between. The CDR3 extends over 13 amino acids. Germline CDR1 and CDR2: MNHEY and SMNVEV (reference sequence). The CDR3 DNA follows: TGTGCCAGCAGTTTACAGGTACGACGTGAAGCTTTCTTT. Translated: CASSLQVRREAFF.

This clone has just a few counts. The chain uses TRBV29-1 and TRBJ1-2; D ambiguous. The CDR3 sequence is 12 residues long. V gave up 1 base and J gave up 5 bases, with 8 bases separating them. Germline-derived CDR1 and CDR2 are SQVTM and ANQGSEA. The CDR3, as DNA: TGCAGCGTTGAAGGGCCAGATTATGGCTACACCTTC. Translating gives CSVEGPDYGYTF.

In nucleotides, the CDR3 is TGTGCCTGGAGTGGGACATGGGGCTACACCTTC. Residues: CAWSGTWGYTF. The chain combines TRBV30 with TRBJ1-2; a weak D match, TRBD1 (5 bases). V lost 1 base and J lost 8, with 8 bases in between. The CDR3 is made up of 11 amino acids. Germline assignment: CDR1 GTSNPN and CDR2 SVGIG (reference sequence).

The chain has TRBV7-6 and TRBJ2-3; 7 bases map to TRBD2. Losses at the gene ends were 2 bases for V and 6 bases for J; bases not matched to a gene: 5. CDR3 length: 14 amino acids. Per germline, CDR1 SGHVS and CDR2 FNYEAQ. The CDR3 loop is CASSLRLAVDTQYF. Written as DNA, the CDR3 is TGTGCCAGCAGCTTAAGGCTAGCGGTGGATACGCAGTATTTT.

This clone appeared a few times. Other nucleotide sequences from this sample produce the same CDR3. The V and J genes are TRBV5-1 and TRBJ2-7; no firm D call. Germline lookup yields CDR1 SGHRS and CDR2 YFSETQ. The ends were cut back, 0 bases at V and 0 bases at J, with 7 bases in the middle. The CDR3 runs to 14 residues. The DNA of the CDR3 is TGCGCCAGCAGCTTGGGCCCCAGCTCCTACGAGCAGTACTTC. It is translated as CASSLGPSSYEQYF.

The chain joins TRBV18 to TRBJ2-1; TRBD2 matches 10 bases. Per the germline V gene, CDR1 is KGHSH and CDR2 is LQKENI. V trimming: 5 bases; J trimming: 9 bases; junction bases outside the gene matches: 10. This CDR3 has 15 amino acids. CDR3 nucleotide sequence: TGTGCCAGCTCAGAAGGGCTAGCGGGAGTGGGTGAGCAGTTCTTC. Protein: CASSEGLAGVGEQFF.